This T cell receptor (beta chain) was identified during a study of blood T cell repertoires in COVID-19. Turning to the study itself: Material from acute and convalescent COVID-19 was sourced from the United States, Italy and Spain.

The CDR3 runs 13 residues. Trimming removed 3 bases at V and 6 bases at J, with 8 bases between. Per the germline V gene, CDR1 is LGHNA and CDR2 is YSLEER. The data were produced by immunoSEQ multiplex PCR, yet TCRdb's version contains in-frame clones alone and is incomplete. The sample records about 88,000 clones, about 84% being singletons. The source is a woman in her 70s with acute or convalescent COVID-19. The sample taken for sequencing was peripheral blood. The chain has TRBV4-3 and TRBJ2-2; possible D gene TRBD2, 6 bases. The CDR3 is CASSHTGAGELFF. CDR3 in DNA: TGCGCCAGCAGCCACACGGGGGCCGGGGAGCTGTTTTTT.